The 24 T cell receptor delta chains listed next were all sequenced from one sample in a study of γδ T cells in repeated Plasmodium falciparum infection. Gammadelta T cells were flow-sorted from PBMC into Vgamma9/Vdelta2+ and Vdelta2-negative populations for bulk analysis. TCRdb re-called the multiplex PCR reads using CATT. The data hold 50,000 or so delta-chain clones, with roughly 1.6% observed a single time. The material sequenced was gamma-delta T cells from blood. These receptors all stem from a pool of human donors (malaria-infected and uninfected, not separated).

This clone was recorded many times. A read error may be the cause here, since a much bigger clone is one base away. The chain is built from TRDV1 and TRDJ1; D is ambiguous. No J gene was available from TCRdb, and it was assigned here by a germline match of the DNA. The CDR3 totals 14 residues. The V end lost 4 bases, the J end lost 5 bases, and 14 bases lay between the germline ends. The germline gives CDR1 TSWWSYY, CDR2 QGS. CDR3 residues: CALGVPNVTDKLIF. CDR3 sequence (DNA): TGTGCTCTTGGGGTCCCAAATGTGACGGATAAACTCATCTTT.

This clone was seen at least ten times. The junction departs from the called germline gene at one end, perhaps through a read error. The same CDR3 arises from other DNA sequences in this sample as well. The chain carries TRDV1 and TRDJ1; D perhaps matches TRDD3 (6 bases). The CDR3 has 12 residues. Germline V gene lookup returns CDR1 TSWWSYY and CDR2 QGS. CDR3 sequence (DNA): TGTGCCCTTGGGGGTTGGACCGATAAACTCATCTTT. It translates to CALGGWTDKLIF.

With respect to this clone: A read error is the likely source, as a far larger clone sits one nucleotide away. CDR3 amino acids: CACDTLGGDYTDKLIF. The CDR3 nucleotides read TGTGCCTGTGACACCCTGGGAGGAGACTACACCGATAAACTCATCTTT. This sequence joins TRDV2 and TRDJ1; possibly TRDD3 for D (5 bases). TCRdb does not report a J gene; here it was assigned by matching the DNA to germline references. The CDR3 has 16 amino acids. V was cut by 0 bases and J by 0 bases, with 13 bases left in between. Per germline, CDR1 GEAIGNYY and CDR2 EKD.

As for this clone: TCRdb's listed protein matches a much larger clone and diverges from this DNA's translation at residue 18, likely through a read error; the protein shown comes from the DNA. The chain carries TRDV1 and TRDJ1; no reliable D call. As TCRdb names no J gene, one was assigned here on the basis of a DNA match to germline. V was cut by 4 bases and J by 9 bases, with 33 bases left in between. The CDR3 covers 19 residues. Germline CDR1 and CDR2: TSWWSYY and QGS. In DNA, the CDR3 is TGTGCTCTTGGGGGGCTACGAGCCAGCACCCTAACCCTGACAGCACAACTCATCTTT. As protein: CALGGLRASTLTLTAQLIF.

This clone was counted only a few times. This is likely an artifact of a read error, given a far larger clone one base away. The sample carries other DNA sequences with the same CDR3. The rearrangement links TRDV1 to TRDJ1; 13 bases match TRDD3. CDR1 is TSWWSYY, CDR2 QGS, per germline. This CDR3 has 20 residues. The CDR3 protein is CALGELGLFTGGYDTDKLIF. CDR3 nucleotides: TGTGCCCTTGGGGAACTAGGTCTCTTTACTGGGGGATACGACACCGATAAACTCATCTTT.

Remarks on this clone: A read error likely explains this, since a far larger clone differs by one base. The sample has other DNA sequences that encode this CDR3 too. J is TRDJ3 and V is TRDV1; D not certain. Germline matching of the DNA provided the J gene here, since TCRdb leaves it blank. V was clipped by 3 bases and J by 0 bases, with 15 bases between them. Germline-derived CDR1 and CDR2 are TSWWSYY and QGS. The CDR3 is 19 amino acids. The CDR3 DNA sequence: TGTGCTCTTGGGGAGTCTCTACTGAGATTCTCCTGGGACACCCGACAGATGTTTTTC. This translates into CALGESLLRFSWDTRQMFF.

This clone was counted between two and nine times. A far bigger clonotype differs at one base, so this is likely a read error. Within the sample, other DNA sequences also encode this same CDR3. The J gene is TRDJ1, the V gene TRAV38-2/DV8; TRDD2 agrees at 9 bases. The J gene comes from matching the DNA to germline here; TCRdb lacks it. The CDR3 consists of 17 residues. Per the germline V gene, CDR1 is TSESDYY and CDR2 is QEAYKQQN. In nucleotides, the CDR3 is TGTGCTTACAGGACCCCAGGCCTTCCTACCCCTCTATCGAAACTCATCTTT. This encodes CAYRTPGLPTPLSKLIF.

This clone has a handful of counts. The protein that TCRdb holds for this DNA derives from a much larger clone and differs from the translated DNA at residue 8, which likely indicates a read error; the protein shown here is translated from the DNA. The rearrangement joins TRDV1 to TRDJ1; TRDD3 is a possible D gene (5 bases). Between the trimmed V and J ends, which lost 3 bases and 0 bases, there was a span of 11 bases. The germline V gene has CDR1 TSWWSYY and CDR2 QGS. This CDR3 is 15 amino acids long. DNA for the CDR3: TGTGCTCTTGGGGAGGTACTGGTGGACACCGATAAACTCATCTTT. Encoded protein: CALGEVLVDTDKLIF.

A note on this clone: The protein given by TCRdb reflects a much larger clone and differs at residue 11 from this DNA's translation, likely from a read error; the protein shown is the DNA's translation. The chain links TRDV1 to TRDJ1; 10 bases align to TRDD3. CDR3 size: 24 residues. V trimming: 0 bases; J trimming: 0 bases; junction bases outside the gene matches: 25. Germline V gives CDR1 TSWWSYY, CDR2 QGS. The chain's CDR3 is CALGELVHSLRRTGGWYDTDKLIF. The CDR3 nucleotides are TGTGCTCTTGGGGAACTAGTACACTCCCTACGTCGTACTGGGGGATGGTACGACACCGATAAACTCATCTTT.

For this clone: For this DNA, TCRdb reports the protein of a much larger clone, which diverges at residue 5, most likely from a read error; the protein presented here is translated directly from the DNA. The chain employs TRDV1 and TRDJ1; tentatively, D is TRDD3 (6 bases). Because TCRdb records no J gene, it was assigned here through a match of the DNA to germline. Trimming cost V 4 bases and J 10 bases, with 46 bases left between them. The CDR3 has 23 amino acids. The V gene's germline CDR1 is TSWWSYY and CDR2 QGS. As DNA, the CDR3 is TGTGCTCTTGGGGGCTCGACCTTCAACGGCATACGAAACGGCTGGGGCCCGACCGGGGGACTCATCTTT. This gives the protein CALGGSTFNGIRNGWGPTGGLIF.

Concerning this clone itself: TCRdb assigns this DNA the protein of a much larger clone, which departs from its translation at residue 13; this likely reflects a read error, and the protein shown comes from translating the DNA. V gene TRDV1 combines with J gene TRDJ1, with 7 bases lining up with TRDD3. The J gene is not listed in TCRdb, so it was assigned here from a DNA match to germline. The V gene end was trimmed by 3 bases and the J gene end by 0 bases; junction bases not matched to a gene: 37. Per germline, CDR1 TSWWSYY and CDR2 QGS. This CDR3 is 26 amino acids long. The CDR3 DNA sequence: TGTGCTCTTGGGGATACGCCCTTACCTCAGAACGTCGCTCTCAAGTACTGGGGACGATACACCGATAAACTCATCTTT. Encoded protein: CALGDTPLPQNVALKYWGRYTDKLIF.

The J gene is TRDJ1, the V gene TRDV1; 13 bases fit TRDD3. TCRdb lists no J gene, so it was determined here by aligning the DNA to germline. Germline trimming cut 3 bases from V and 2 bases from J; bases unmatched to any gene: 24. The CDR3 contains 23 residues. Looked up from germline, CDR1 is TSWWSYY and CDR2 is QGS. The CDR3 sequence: CALGDLILQLLLGDTPGTDKLIF. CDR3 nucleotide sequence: TGTGCTCTTGGGGACCTTATCCTTCAACTTCTACTGGGGGATACGCCGGGGACCGATAAACTCATCTTT.

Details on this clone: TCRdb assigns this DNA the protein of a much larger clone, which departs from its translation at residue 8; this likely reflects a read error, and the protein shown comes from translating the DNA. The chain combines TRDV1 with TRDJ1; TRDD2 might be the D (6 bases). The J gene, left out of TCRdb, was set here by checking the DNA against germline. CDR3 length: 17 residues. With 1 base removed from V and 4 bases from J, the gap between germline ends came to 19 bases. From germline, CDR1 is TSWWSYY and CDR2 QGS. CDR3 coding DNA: TGTGCTCTTGGGGAACCCCCTTCCCTAGCGAAAAACGATAAACTCATCTTT. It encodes CALGEPPSLAKNDKLIF.

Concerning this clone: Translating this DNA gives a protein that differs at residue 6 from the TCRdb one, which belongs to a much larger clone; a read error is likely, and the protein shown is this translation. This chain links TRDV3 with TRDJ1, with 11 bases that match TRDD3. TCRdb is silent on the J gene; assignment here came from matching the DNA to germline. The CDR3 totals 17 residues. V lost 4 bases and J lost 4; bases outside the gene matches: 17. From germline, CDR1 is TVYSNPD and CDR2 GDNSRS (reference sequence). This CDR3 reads CASHAVSGGYCHDKLIF. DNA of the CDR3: TGTGCCTCTCATGCCGTCTCTGGGGGATACTGTCACGATAAACTCATCTTT.

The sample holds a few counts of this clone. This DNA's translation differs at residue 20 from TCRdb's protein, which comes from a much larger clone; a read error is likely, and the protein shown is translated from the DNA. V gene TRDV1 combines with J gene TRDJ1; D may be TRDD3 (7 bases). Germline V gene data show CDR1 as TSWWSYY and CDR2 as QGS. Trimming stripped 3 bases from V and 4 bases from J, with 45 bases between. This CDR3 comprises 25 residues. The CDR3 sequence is CALGDRGVWSFPLGQGVPRIDKLIF. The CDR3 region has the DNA TGTGCTCTTGGGGACAGAGGAGTTTGGTCCTTCCCACTGGGGCAAGGGGTTCCACGCATCGATAAACTCATCTTT.

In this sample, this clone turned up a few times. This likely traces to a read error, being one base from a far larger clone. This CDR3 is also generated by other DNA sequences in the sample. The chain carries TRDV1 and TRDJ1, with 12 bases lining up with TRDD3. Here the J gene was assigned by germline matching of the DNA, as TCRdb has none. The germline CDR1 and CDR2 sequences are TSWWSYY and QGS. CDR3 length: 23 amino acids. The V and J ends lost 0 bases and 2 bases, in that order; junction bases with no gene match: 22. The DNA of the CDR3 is TGTGCTCTTGGGGAACTCCATCACCTCACTGGGGGATACCCCTATTCCCCAACCGATAAACTCATCTTT. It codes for CALGELHHLTGGYPYSPTDKLIF.

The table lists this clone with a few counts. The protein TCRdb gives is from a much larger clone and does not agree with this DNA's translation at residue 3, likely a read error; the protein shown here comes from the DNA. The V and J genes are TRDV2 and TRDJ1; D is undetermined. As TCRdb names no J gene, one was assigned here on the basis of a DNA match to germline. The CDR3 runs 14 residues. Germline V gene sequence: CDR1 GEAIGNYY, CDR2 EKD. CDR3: CAYDSLLNTDKLIF. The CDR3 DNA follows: TGTGCCTATGACTCCTTACTTAACACCGATAAACTCATCTTT.

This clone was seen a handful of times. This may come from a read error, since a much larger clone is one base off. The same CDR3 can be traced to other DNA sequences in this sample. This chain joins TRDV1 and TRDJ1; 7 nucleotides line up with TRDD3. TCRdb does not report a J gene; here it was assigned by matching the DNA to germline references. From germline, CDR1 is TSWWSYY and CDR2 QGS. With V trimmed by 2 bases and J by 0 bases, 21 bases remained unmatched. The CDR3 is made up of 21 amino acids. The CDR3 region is CALGEVQPILRWIRDTDKLIF. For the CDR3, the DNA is TGTGCTCTTGGGGAAGTCCAGCCGATCCTCAGGTGGATACGCGACACCGATAAACTCATCTTT.

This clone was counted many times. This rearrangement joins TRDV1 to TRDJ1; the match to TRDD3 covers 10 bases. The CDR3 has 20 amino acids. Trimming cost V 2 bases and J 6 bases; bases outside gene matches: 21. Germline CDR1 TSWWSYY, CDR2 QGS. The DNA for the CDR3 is TGTGCTCTTGGGGAAACCTTTCCCCGTACTGGGGGATGGAAAACTTATAAACTCATCTTT. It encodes CALGETFPRTGGWKTYKLIF.

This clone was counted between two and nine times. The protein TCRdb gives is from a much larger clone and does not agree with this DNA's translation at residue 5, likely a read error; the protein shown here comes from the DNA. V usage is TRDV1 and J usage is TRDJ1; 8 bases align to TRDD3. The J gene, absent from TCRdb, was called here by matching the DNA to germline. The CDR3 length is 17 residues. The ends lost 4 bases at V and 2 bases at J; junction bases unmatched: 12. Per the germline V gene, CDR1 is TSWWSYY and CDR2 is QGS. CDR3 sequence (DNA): TGTGCTCTTGGGGTACTAACGATGGGGGATGGGACCGATAAACTCATCTTT. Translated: CALGVLTMGDGTDKLIF.

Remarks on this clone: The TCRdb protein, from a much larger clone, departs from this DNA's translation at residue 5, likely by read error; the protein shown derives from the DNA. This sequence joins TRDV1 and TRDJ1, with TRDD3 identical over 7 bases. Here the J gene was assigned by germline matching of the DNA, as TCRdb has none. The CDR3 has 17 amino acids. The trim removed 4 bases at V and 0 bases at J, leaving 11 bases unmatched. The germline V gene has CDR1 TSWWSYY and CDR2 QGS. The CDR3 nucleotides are TGTGCTCTTGGGGTAATAGGGGGGGATCTGTACACCGATAAACTCATCTTT. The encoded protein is CALGVIGGDLYTDKLIF.

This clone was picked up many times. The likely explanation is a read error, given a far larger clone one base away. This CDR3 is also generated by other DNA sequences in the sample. The CDR3 DNA sequence: TGTGCTCTTGCGACCCTCCTACGGGGGATACGATCCGATAAACTCATCTTT. Its protein is CALATLLRGIRSDKLIF. The chain joins TRDV1 to TRDJ1, with 10 bases lining up with TRDD3. The CDR3 runs to 17 residues. The germline V gene has CDR1 TSWWSYY and CDR2 QGS. The ends lost 7 bases at V and 3 bases at J; junction bases unmatched: 14.

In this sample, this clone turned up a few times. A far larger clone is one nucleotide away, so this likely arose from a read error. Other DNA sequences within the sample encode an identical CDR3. The chain's CDR3 is CALGEGVTRGRLGAPYTDKLIF. As DNA, the CDR3 is TGTGCTCTTGGGGAAGGCGTTACCCGGGGCCGACTGGGGGCTCCGTACACCGATAAACTCATCTTT. The rearrangement links TRDV1 to TRDJ1, with 8 bases that match TRDD3. The J gene is absent in TCRdb and was assigned here via DNA matching to germline. V trimming: 2 bases; J trimming: 0 bases; junction bases outside the gene matches: 23. The CDR3 covers 22 residues. Germline CDR1 and CDR2: TSWWSYY and QGS.

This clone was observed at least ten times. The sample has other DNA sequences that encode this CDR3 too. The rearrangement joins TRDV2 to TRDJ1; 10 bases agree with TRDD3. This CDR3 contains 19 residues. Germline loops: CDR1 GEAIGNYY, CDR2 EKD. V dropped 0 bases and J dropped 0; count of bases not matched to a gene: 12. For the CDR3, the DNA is TGTGCCTGTGACACCGGGATCCGGGGGATACGCGGGTACACCGATAAACTCATCTTT. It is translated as CACDTGIRGIRGYTDKLIF.